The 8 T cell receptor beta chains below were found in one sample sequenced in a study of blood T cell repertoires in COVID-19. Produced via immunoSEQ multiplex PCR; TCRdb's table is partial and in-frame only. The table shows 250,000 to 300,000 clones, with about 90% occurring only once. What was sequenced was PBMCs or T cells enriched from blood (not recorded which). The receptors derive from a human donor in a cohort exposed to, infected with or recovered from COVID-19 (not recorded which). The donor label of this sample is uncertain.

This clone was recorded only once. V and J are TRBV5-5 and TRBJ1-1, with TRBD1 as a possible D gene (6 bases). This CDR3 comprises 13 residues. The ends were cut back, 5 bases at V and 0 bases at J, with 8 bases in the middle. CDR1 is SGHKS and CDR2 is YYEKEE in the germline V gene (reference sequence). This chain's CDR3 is CASRGQLNTEAFF. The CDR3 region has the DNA TGTGCCAGCAGGGGACAATTGAACACTGAAGCTTTCTTT.

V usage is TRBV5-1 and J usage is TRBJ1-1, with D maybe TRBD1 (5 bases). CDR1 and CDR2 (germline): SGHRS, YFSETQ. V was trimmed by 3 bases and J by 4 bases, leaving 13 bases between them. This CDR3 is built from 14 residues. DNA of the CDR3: TGCGCCAGCAGCTCGTCAGGGATGGGCACTGAAGCTTTCTTT. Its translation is CASSSSGMGTEAFF.

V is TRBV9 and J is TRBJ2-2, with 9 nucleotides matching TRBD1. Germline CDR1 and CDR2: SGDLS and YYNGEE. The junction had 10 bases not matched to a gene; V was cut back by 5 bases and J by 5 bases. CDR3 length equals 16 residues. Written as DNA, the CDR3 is TGTGCCAGCAGTACCAACAGGGGGCGGGGAACCGGGGAGCTGTTTTTT. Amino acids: CASSTNRGRGTGELFF.

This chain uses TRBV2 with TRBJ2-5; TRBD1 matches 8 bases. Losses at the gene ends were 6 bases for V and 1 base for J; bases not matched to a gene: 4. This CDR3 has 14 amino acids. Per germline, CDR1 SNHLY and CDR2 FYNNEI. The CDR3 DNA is TGTGCCAGCAGCACAGGGGGAGGCCAAGAGACCCAGTACTTC. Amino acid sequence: CASSTGGGQETQYF.

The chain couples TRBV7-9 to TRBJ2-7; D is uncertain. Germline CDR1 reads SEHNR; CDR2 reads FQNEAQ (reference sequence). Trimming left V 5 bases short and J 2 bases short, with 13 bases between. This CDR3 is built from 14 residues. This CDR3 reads CASSILQIPYEQYF. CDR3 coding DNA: TGTGCCAGCAGCATATTACAGATCCCCTACGAGCAGTACTTC.

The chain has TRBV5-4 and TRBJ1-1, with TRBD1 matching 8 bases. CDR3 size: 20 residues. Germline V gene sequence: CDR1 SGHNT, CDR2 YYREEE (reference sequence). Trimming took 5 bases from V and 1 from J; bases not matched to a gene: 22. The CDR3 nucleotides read TGTGCCAGCAGGTACGCGGCAGGGGGCAAGGGATTTCAGAAGAACACTGAAGCTTTCTTT. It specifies CASRYAAGGKGFQKNTEAFF.

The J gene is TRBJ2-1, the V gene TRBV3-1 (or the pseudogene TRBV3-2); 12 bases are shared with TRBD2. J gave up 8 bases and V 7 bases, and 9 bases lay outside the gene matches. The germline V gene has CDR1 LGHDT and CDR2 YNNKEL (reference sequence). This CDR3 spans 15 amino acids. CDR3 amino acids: CASNLAGGRLYEQFF. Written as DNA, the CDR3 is TGTGCCAGCAACCTAGCGGGGGGGCGGCTTTATGAGCAGTTCTTC.

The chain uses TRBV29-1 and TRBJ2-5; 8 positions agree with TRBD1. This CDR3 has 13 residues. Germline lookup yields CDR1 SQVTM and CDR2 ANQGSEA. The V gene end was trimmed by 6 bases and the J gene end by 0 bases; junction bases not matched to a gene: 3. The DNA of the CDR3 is TGCAGCGTAGACAGGGGCCACCAAGAGACCCAGTACTTC. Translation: CSVDRGHQETQYF.